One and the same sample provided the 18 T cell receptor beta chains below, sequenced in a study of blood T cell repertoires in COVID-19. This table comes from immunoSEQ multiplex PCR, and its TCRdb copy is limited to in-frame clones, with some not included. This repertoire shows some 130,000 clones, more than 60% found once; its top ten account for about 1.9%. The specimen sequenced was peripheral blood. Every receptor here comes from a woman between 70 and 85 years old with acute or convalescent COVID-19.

The chain's CDR3 is CASSRSGQGYQPQHF. The CDR3 DNA is TGTGCCAGCTCGAGGTCCGGACAGGGATATCAGCCCCAGCATTTT. The V gene is TRBV9, the J gene TRBJ1-5; 8 nucleotides line up with TRBD1. The CDR3 loop spans 15 amino acids. V lost 7 bases and J lost 5; bases outside the gene matches: 11. The germline gives CDR1 SGDLS, CDR2 YYNGEE.

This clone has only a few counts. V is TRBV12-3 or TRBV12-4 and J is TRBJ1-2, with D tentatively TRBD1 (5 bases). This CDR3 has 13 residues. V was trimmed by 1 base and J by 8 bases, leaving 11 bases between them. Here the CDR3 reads CASSLDRTRGYTF. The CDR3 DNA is TGTGCCAGCAGTTTAGACAGGACTAGGGGCTACACCTTC.

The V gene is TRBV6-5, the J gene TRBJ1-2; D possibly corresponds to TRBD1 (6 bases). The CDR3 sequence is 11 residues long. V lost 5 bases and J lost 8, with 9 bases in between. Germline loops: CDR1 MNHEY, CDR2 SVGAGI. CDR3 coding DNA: TGTGCCAGCAGTACAGGGTTGGGCTACACCTTC. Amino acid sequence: CASSTGLGYTF.

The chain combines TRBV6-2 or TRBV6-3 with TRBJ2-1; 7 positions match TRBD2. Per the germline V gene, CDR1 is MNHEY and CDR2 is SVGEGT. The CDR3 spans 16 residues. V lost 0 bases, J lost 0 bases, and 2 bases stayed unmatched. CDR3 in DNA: TGTGCCAGCAGTTACTCGGCGGGGGACTCCTACAATGAGCAGTTCTTC. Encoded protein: CASSYSAGDSYNEQFF.

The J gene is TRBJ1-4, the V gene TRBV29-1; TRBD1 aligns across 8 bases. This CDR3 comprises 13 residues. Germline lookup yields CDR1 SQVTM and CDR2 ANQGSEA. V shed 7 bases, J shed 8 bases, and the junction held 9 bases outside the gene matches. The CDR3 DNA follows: TGCAGCGCCCGGGCAGGGGGCATCGAAAAACTGTTTTTT. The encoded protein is CSARAGGIEKLFF.

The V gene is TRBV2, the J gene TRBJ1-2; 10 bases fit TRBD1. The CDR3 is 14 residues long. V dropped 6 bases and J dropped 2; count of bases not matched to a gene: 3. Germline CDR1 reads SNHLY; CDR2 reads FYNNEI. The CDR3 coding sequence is TGTGCCAGCAGCGGACAGGGGGAGAACTATGGCTACACCTTC. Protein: CASSGQGENYGYTF.

CDR3 protein: CASSMSATSGETQYF. The CDR3 DNA sequence: TGTGCCAGTAGTATGAGCGCTACTAGCGGAGAGACCCAGTACTTC. The rearrangement links TRBV19 to TRBJ2-5; 8 bases are shared with TRBD2. With 3 bases clipped from V and 4 bases from J, the junction kept 7 bases outside the gene matches. There are 15 residues in the CDR3. CDR1 is LNHDA, CDR2 SQIVND, per germline (reference sequence).

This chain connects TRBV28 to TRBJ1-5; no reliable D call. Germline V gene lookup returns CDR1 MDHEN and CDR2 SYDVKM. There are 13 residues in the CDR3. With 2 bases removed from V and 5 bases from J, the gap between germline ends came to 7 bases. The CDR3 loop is CASSLGGHQPQHF. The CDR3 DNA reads TGTGCCAGCAGTTTAGGAGGTCATCAGCCCCAGCATTTT.

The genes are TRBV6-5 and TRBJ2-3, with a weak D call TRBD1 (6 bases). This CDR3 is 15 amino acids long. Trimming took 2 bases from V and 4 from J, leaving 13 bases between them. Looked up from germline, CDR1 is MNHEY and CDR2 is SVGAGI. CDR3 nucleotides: TGTGCCAGCAGTTACAGGGGGTTAGTCTCAGATACGCAGTATTTT. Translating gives CASSYRGLVSDTQYF.

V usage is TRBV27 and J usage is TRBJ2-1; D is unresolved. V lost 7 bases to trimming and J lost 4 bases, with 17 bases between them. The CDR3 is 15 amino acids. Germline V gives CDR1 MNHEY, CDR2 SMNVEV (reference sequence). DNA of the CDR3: TGTGCCAGCAACCCCACACCTGGGCAGTACAATGAGCAGTTCTTC. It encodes CASNPTPGQYNEQFF.

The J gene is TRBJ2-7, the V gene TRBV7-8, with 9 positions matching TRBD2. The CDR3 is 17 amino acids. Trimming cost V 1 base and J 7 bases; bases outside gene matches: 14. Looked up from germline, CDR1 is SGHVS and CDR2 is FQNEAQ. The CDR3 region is CASSLGPLAGREDEQYF. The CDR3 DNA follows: TGTGCCAGCAGCTTAGGACCGCTAGCGGGACGGGAGGATGAGCAGTACTTC. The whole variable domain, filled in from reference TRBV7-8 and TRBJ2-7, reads GAGVSQSPRYKVAKRGQDVALRCDPISGHVSLFWYQQALGQGPEFLTYFQNEAQLDKSGLPSDRFFAERPEGSVSTLKIQRTQQEDSAVYLCASSLGPLAGREDEQYFGPGTRLTVT.

In DNA, the CDR3 is TGTGCCAGCAGCTCACTCGGACAGGGGGCAGGTGAGCAGTTCTTC. Residues: CASSSLGQGAGEQFF. The chain employs TRBV11-2 and TRBJ2-1, with 11 bases lining up with TRBD1. CDR3 length equals 15 residues. The V and J ends lost 4 bases and 9 bases, in that order; junction bases with no gene match: 8. Germline-derived CDR1 and CDR2 are SGHAT and FQNNGV. The whole variable domain, remainder taken from reference TRBV11-2 and TRBJ2-1, is EAGVAQSPRYKIIEKRQSVAFWCNPISGHATLYWYQQILGQGPKLLIQFQNNGVVDDSQLPKDRFSAERLKGVDSTLKIQPAKLEDSAVYLCASSSLGQGAGEQFFGPGTRLTVL.

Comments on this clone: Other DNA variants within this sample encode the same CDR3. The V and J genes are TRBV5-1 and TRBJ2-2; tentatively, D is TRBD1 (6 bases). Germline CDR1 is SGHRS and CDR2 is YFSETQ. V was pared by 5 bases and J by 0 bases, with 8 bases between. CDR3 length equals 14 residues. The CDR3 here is CASRTGANTGELFF. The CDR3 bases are TGCGCCAGCAGGACAGGAGCGAACACCGGGGAGCTGTTTTTT.

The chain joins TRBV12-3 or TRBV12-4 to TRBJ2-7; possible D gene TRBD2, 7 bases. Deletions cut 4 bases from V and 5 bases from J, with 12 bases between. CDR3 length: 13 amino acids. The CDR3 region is CASSSQGRDEQYF. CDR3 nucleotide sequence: TGTGCCAGCAGTTCCCAGGGGAGGGACGAGCAGTACTTC.

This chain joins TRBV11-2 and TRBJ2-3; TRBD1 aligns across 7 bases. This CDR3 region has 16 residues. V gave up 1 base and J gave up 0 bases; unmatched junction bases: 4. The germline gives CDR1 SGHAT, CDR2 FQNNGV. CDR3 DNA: TGTGCCAGCAGCTTAGGAGGCAGGGGGAGCACAGATACGCAGTATTTT. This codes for CASSLGGRGSTDTQYF.

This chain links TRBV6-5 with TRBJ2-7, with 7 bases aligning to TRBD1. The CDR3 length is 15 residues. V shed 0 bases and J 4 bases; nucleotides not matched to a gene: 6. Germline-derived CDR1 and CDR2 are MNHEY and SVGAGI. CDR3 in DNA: TGTGCCAGCAGTTACTCGGCAGGGGGAATTTACGAGCAGTACTTC. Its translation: CASSYSAGGIYEQYF.

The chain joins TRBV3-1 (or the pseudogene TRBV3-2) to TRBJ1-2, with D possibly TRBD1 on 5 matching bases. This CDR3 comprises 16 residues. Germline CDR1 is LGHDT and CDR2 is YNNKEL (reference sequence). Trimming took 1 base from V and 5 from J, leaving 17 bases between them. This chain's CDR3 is CASSQAYPGGIYGYTF. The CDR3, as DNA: TGTGCCAGCAGCCAAGCTTACCCGGGGGGTATTTATGGCTACACCTTC.

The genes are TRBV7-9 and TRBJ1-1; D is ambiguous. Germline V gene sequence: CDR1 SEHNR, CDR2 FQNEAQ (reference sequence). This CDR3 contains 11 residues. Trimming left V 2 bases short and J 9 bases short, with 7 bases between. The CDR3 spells CASSLRFQAFF. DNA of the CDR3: TGTGCCAGCAGCTTACGGTTCCAAGCTTTCTTT.